What follows are 17 T cell receptor beta chains derived from one specimen sequenced in a study of regulatory T cells in long-lasting Graves disease. Time point specified: newly diagnosed GD, antithyroid drugs for less than 3 months. RNA isolated from PBMCs was used to make the TCR library. The TCR beta library used iRepertoire HTBI primers with Arm-PCR amplification of CDR3. TCRdb reprocessed the multiplex PCR reads via MiXCR and lists one record per CDR3 protein. The top ten clones hold 12% of a sample with around 480,000 distinct CDR3 sequences, about a sixth of them seen once. The data were also submitted as part of a second study, on T cells in Graves' hyperthyroidism and ophthalmopathy.

This sample comprised peripheral blood mononuclear cells (PBMCs), obtained at new diagnosis, from a patient treated with antithyroid drugs. Receptor source: a man in his forties or fifties with Graves disease.

This clonotype has ten or more counts. This chain links TRBV5-1 with TRBJ2-3; 9 positions match TRBD1. The V and J ends lost 5 bases and 1 base, in that order; junction bases with no gene match: 8. CDR1 SGHRS and CDR2 YFSETQ come from the germline V gene. The CDR3 has 16 residues. As DNA, the CDR3 is TGCGCCAGCAGGTCCGGGACAGGGTCGGGCACAGATACGCAGTATTTT. This sequence encodes CASRSGTGSGTDTQYF.

This clonotype came up many times. V usage is TRBV18 and J usage is TRBJ2-2; 7 nucleotides agree with TRBD2. The germline gives CDR1 KGHSH, CDR2 LQKENI. The CDR3 spans 15 residues. V shed 6 bases, J shed 1 base, and the junction held 5 bases outside the gene matches. CDR3 region: CASSVLAENTGELFF. The CDR3 nucleotides read TGTGCCAGCTCCGTCCTAGCGGAGAACACCGGGGAGCTGTTTTTT.

The chain has TRBV20-1 and TRBJ2-3; 13 bases are shared with TRBD2. The CDR3 extends over 15 amino acids. The germline V gene has CDR1 DFQATT and CDR2 SNEGSKA (reference sequence). Germline trimming cut 5 bases from V and 3 bases from J; bases unmatched to any gene: 5. The CDR3 region has the DNA TGCAGTGCTGATCGGACTAGCGGGAGAACAGATACGCAGTATTTT. Translated, it gives CSADRTSGRTDTQYF.

This clonotype was detected only a few times. This chain joins TRBV15 and TRBJ1-6; 8 bases match TRBD1. The CDR3 has 13 residues. CDR1 and CDR2 from the germline V gene are LNHNV and YYDKDF (reference sequence). After removal of 6 bases from V and 7 bases from J, the junction contained 2 bases not matched to a gene. The CDR3 sequence: CATRQGVNSPLHF. Here the CDR3 DNA reads TGTGCCACCAGACAGGGGGTAAATTCACCCCTCCACTTT.

This clonotype was observed at least ten times. The chain has TRBV5-5 and TRBJ1-5; no definite D call. Germline CDR1 SGHKS, CDR2 YYEKEE (reference sequence). The V and J ends lost 4 bases and 4 bases respectively, with 9 bases between them. This CDR3 region has 13 residues. Here the CDR3 reads CASSPNGNQPQHF. For the CDR3, the DNA is TGTGCCAGCAGCCCCAATGGGAATCAGCCCCAGCATTTT.

The V and J genes are TRBV20-1 and TRBJ2-7, with TRBD2 matching over 14 bases. The CDR3 contains 15 residues. V lost 3 bases, J lost 4 bases, and 5 bases stayed unmatched. The germline CDR1 and CDR2 sequences are DFQATT and SNEGSKA (reference sequence). The CDR3 is CSASSGLAGGYEQYF. Written as DNA, the CDR3 is TGCAGTGCTAGCTCCGGACTAGCGGGAGGATACGAGCAGTACTTC.

V gene TRBV9 combines with J gene TRBJ2-1; 7 nucleotides agree with TRBD2. Germline trimming cut 4 bases from V and 8 bases from J; bases unmatched to any gene: 9. This CDR3 has 14 amino acids. CDR1 is SGDLS and CDR2 is YYNGEE in the germline V gene. CDR3 protein: CASSRSGIIDEQFF. DNA for the CDR3: TGTGCCAGCAGCAGGAGCGGGATAATTGATGAGCAGTTCTTC. Complete variable domain (other parts from reference TRBV9 and TRBJ2-1): DSGVTQTPKHLITATGQRVTLRCSPRSGDLSVYWYQQSLDQGLQFLIQYYNGEERAKGNILERFSAQQFPDLHSELNLSSLELGDSALYFCASSRSGIIDEQFFGPGTRLTVL.

The chain recombines TRBV7-2 with TRBJ2-2, with TRBD2 as a possible D gene (6 bases). The germline V gene has CDR1 SGHTA and CDR2 FQGNSA. Deletions cut 4 bases from V and 4 bases from J, with 19 bases between. The CDR3 has 17 residues. The CDR3 DNA reads TGTGCCAGCAGCTCCCCGGTGCGGGCGCGGGGCACCGGGGAGCTGTTTTTT. Protein: CASSSPVRARGTGELFF.

The table lists this clonotype with a few counts. The V and J genes are TRBV5-4 and TRBJ2-2; 9 bases are shared with TRBD1. V trimming: 4 bases; J trimming: 6 bases; junction bases outside the gene matches: 13. This CDR3 spans 17 amino acids. Germline assignment: CDR1 SGHNT and CDR2 YYREEE (reference sequence). The CDR3 protein is CASSHEPGQGYAGELFF. CDR3 nucleotides: TGTGCCAGCAGCCACGAACCGGGACAGGGCTACGCCGGGGAGCTGTTTTTT.

The genes are TRBV9 and TRBJ2-1; 9 bases fit TRBD2. Germline assignment: CDR1 SGDLS and CDR2 YYNGEE. V trimming: 3 bases; J trimming: 6 bases; junction bases outside the gene matches: 7. The CDR3 extends over 15 amino acids. CDR3 loop: CASSALAGVGNEQFF. The CDR3 coding sequence is TGTGCCAGCAGCGCTTTAGCGGGAGTCGGCAATGAGCAGTTCTTC.

This clonotype came up many times. This chain connects TRBV5-4 to TRBJ2-5, with TRBD1 as a possible D gene (5 bases). Deletions cut 4 bases from V and 5 bases from J, with 21 bases between. Germline V gene lookup returns CDR1 SGHNT and CDR2 YYREEE (reference sequence). The CDR3 length is 16 residues. The CDR3 protein is CASSIRHKRKGETQYF. The CDR3 DNA sequence: TGTGCCAGCAGCATCCGACATAAGCGAAAGGGGGAGACCCAGTACTTC.

This clonotype was seen many times. J is TRBJ1-2 and V is TRBV28; D gene ambiguous. The CDR3 length is 15 residues. The V end lost 6 bases, the J end lost 4 bases, and 18 bases lay between the germline ends. Germline-derived CDR1 and CDR2 are MDHEN and SYDVKM. CDR3 bases: TGTGCCAGCAGCCCTCCGGGAAGAAACTCCTATGGCTACACCTTC. It translates to CASSPPGRNSYGYTF.

This clonotype was recorded many times. This chain uses TRBV11-2 with TRBJ2-1; D perhaps matches TRBD2 (6 bases). The CDR3 is 17 residues long. The germline gives CDR1 SGHAT, CDR2 FQNNGV. The V end lost 1 base, the J end lost 0 bases, and 13 bases lay between the germline ends. DNA for the CDR3: TGTGCCAGCAGCTTAGGTCGCCGGGAGAGCTCCTACAATGAGCAGTTCTTC. The encoded protein is CASSLGRRESSYNEQFF.

There are many counts of this clonotype. CDR3: CASSSLTSGMAETQYF. The CDR3 nucleotides read TGTGCCAGCAGCTCATTGACTAGCGGGATGGCAGAGACCCAGTACTTC. The chain couples TRBV5-5 to TRBJ2-5; TRBD2 matches 11 bases. Germline values: CDR1 SGHKS, CDR2 YYEKEE (reference sequence). The CDR3 loop spans 16 amino acids. V shed 3 bases, J shed 4 bases, and the junction held 8 bases outside the gene matches.

The chain recombines TRBV4-1 with TRBJ2-7; D gene uncertain. The CDR3 contains 13 residues. Germline V gene lookup returns CDR1 MGHRA and CDR2 YSYEKL. Deletions cut 2 bases from V and 2 bases from J, with 7 bases between. The CDR3 protein is CASSQTAPYEQYF. The CDR3 DNA follows: TGCGCCAGCAGCCAAACAGCACCCTACGAGCAGTACTTC.

This clonotype has just one count. The CDR3 carries no conserved terminal phenylalanine or tryptophan, so it likely arises from a read error. The chain carries TRBV11-2 and TRBJ1-6, with 7 bases lining up with TRBD1. The CDR3 is 14 amino acids. In germline, CDR1 is SGHAT, CDR2 FQNNGV. J gave up 9 bases and V 4 bases, and 6 bases lay outside the gene matches. The CDR3 nucleotides read TGTGCCAGCAGCTCAACCAACAGGGGTTCACCCCTCCACCTT. It is translated as CASSSTNRGSPLHL.

The sample holds a few counts of this clonotype. V and J are TRBV29-1 and TRBJ2-1; 14 nucleotides agree with TRBD2. The CDR3 extends over 15 amino acids. V gave up 6 bases and J gave up 8 bases; unmatched junction bases: 9. Per the germline V gene, CDR1 is SQVTM and CDR2 is ANQGSEA. The CDR3 is CSVRGRLAGGDEQFF. The CDR3 nucleotides are TGCAGCGTAAGAGGTAGACTAGCGGGAGGGGATGAGCAGTTCTTC.